The next 18 T cell receptor beta chains were all read from a single sample in a study of blood T cells in healthy people across ages. A second roughly 6 to 12 cycle PCR used barcoded and J-beta primers. Each CDR3 protein is one row after TCRdb ran MiXCR on the 5' RACE reads. Found here are about 640,000 distinct CDR3 sequences, 25% to 30% of them singletons; the top ten hold around 14%. The sample comprised blood. The receptor set was obtained from an elderly woman in good health.

This clonotype has at least ten counts. The chain recombines TRBV9 with TRBJ1-2; D is possibly TRBD1 (5 bases). Per the germline V gene, CDR1 is SGDLS and CDR2 is YYNGEE. The CDR3 has 13 residues. The V gene lost 3 bases and the J gene lost 7 bases, with 13 bases spanning the gap. The CDR3 is CASSAQGIGGYTF. In DNA form, the CDR3 reads TGTGCCAGCAGCGCCCAGGGTATAGGTGGCTACACCTTC.

With respect to this clonotype: Possible read error: a much larger clone is one base away. The chain uses TRBV5-1 and TRBJ2-1; the match to TRBD2 covers 13 bases. This CDR3 is built from 15 residues. The ends lost 5 bases at V and 13 bases at J; junction bases unmatched: 12. The germline V gene encodes CDR1 SGHRS and CDR2 YFSETQ. The CDR3: CASRSGLAGQETQFF. DNA of the CDR3: TGCGCCAGCAGGTCGGGACTAGCGGGGCAAGAGACCCAGTTCTTC.

In nucleotides, the CDR3 is TGTGCCAGCAGGTCGACCCGTCCCTATGGCTACACCTTC. Translating it yields CASRSTRPYGYTF. This sequence joins TRBV28 and TRBJ1-2; D is unclear. The V gene's germline CDR1 is MDHEN and CDR2 SYDVKM. The CDR3 has 13 amino acids. V dropped 6 bases and J dropped 4 bases, with 12 bases sitting between them.

This clonotype was detected ten times or more. The chain couples TRBV7-3 to TRBJ1-1; D not resolved. The CDR3 extends over 13 amino acids. Germline V gene data show CDR1 as SGHTA and CDR2 as FQGTGA. Between the trimmed V and J ends, which lost 4 bases and 4 bases, there was a span of 10 bases. The CDR3 DNA sequence: TGTGCCAGCAGCTGGGAAGGTGTCACTGAAGCTTTCTTT. It translates to CASSWEGVTEAFF.

This clonotype was observed at least ten times. V usage is TRBV5-1 and J usage is TRBJ2-3, with D perhaps being TRBD1 or TRBD2 (5 bases each). Per germline, CDR1 SGHRS and CDR2 YFSETQ. This CDR3 contains 14 residues. Trimming pared 9 bases from V and 1 base from J, leaving 15 bases between. CDR3 sequence: CATSVRGRTDTQYF. CDR3 nucleotides: TGCGCCACCAGTGTGAGGGGTCGCACAGATACGCAGTATTTT.

This clonotype has only a few counts. V and J are TRBV20-1 and TRBJ1-5, with a weak D call TRBD1 (5 bases). V gave up 3 bases and J gave up 6 bases, with 12 bases separating them. This CDR3 has 13 residues. Germline CDR1 and CDR2: DFQATT and SNEGSKA (reference sequence). In DNA form, the CDR3 reads TGCAGTGCTAGCGTGGGGCGGGGTCAGCCCCAGCATTTT. It is translated as CSASVGRGQPQHF.

In DNA form, the CDR3 reads TGTGCCAGCAGCCGCCGGACAGGGGTTGATGGCTACACCTTC. It codes for CASSRRTGVDGYTF. The gene calls are TRBV7-2 and TRBJ1-2, with TRBD1 identical over 9 bases. Germline assignment: CDR1 SGHTA and CDR2 FQGNSA. V shed 5 bases and J 6 bases; nucleotides not matched to a gene: 7. The CDR3 contains 14 residues.

Comment on this clonotype: Given a much more abundant clone one base away, this may be a read error. The genes are TRBV27 and TRBJ1-2; 7 bases match TRBD1. The germline V gene encodes CDR1 MNHEY and CDR2 SMNVEV (reference sequence). There are 16 residues in the CDR3. After removal of 0 bases from V and 9 bases from J, the junction contained 13 bases not matched to a gene. The CDR3 sequence: CASSLSPSTGFNSYTF. CDR3 nucleotide sequence: TGTGCCAGCAGTTTATCCCCCTCGACAGGGTTCAATAGCTACACCTTC.

The chain joins TRBV5-1 to TRBJ2-7, with D unresolved. The CDR3 is 14 amino acids. Trimming stripped 4 bases from V and 3 bases from J, with 14 bases between. Germline CDR1 is SGHRS and CDR2 is YFSETQ. The CDR3 DNA is TGCGCCAGCAGCGCCCCGGACGTCCTCTACGAGCAGTACTTC. This codes for CASSAPDVLYEQYF. Together with reference TRBV5-1 and TRBJ2-7, the CDR3 gives the full variable domain: KAGVTQTPRYLIKTRGQQVTLSCSPISGHRSVSWYQQTPGQGLQFLFEYFSETQRNKGNFPGRFSGRQFSNSRSEMNVSTLELGDSALYLCASSAPDVLYEQYFGPGTRLTVT.

This clonotype was counted ten times or more. The rearrangement joins TRBV6-5 to TRBJ1-2; TRBD1 is a possible D gene (5 bases). Trimming pared 7 bases from V and 4 bases from J, leaving 16 bases between. The CDR3 spans 14 residues. Germline lookup yields CDR1 MNHEY and CDR2 SVGAGI. CDR3 amino acids: CASTGGWTSYGYTF. For the CDR3, the DNA is TGTGCCAGCACCGGGGGTTGGACTTCCTATGGCTACACCTTC.

This clonotype occurred many times. The chain carries TRBV5-1 and TRBJ2-6, with D possibly being TRBD1 (6 bases). The CDR3 is 20 residues long. Deletions cut 3 bases from V and 2 bases from J, with 24 bases between. The V gene's germline CDR1 is SGHRS and CDR2 YFSETQ. The CDR3 sequence is CASSSLRGTGRTTGANVLTF. The CDR3 nucleotides read TGCGCCAGCAGCTCGCTGAGGGGGACGGGGAGAACAACTGGGGCCAACGTCCTGACTTTC.

Note on this clonotype: The conserved phenylalanine or tryptophan normally closing the CDR3 is absent here, so this likely arose from a read error. V usage is TRBV10-3 and J usage is TRBJ2-2, with 7 bases fitting TRBD1. Germline V gene data show CDR1 as ENHRY and CDR2 as SYGVKD. With 3 bases clipped from V and 6 bases from J, the junction kept 10 bases outside the gene matches. This CDR3 has 16 residues. The CDR3 nucleotides are TGTGCCATCAGTGAATCCTCCGGACAGGACCCCGGGGAGCTGTTTGTT. Its translation is CAISESSGQDPGELFV.

In this sample, this clonotype turned up a few times. J is TRBJ2-3 and V is TRBV30, with 8 nucleotides matching TRBD2. Germline V gene data show CDR1 as GTSNPN and CDR2 as SVGIG (reference sequence). This CDR3 is built from 15 residues. J gave up 3 bases and V 0 bases, and 5 bases lay outside the gene matches. The CDR3 protein is CAWSVPAGVTDTQYF. CDR3 bases: TGTGCCTGGAGTGTTCCAGCGGGGGTGACAGATACGCAGTATTTT.

This rearrangement joins TRBV20-1 to TRBJ2-6; 8 bases line up with TRBD1. The trim removed 5 bases at V and 2 bases at J, leaving 5 bases unmatched. The germline V gene encodes CDR1 DFQATT and CDR2 SNEGSKA (reference sequence). The CDR3 sequence is 15 residues long. The CDR3 here is CSAQGAGTGANVLTF. CDR3 DNA sequence: TGCAGTGCTCAGGGGGCGGGGACTGGGGCCAACGTCCTGACTTTC.

There are many counts of this clonotype. The chain recombines TRBV5-1 with TRBJ2-3; D uncertain. The CDR3 consists of 15 residues. V lost 0 bases, J lost 6 bases, and 14 bases lay in between. CDR1 is SGHRS, CDR2 YFSETQ, per germline. The CDR3 sequence: CASSLAGLVGDTQYF. CDR3 sequence (DNA): TGCGCCAGCAGCTTGGCCGGTCTAGTAGGGGATACGCAGTATTTT.

This clonotype was recorded a few times. The chain links TRBV30 to TRBJ2-3; D possibly corresponds to TRBD2 (6 bases). The CDR3 has 16 residues. With 2 bases removed from V and 2 bases from J, the gap between germline ends came to 17 bases. Germline V gives CDR1 GTSNPN, CDR2 SVGIG (reference sequence). DNA for the CDR3: TGTGCCTGGAGTCAACTTGGCGGGGTGGTCACAGATACGCAGTATTTT. Translating gives CAWSQLGGVVTDTQYF.

This clonotype was recorded only once. A much larger clone differs by one base, so this may be a read error. The chain links TRBV6-1 to TRBJ2-1; TRBD2 matches 9 bases. CDR3 length: 15 residues. The V and J ends lost 4 bases and 13 bases, in that order; junction bases with no gene match: 14. Germline V gene lookup returns CDR1 MNHNS and CDR2 SASEGT. In nucleotides, the CDR3 is TGTGCCAGCAGTGTAGCGGGGGCTATCCAAGAGACCCAGTTCTTC. It encodes CASSVAGAIQETQFF.

A few counts support this clonotype. The genes are TRBV7-9 and TRBJ1-1, with D unclear. Per germline, CDR1 SEHNR and CDR2 FQNEAQ (reference sequence). The V and J ends lost 3 bases and 7 bases respectively, with 6 bases between them. The CDR3 sequence is 11 residues long. This CDR3 is CASSFKGEAFF. In DNA form, the CDR3 reads TGTGCCAGCAGCTTTAAGGGTGAAGCTTTCTTT.